The rows below give T cell receptor beta chains drawn from one sample of a study of shared clonotypes between healthy human individuals. Clones were read by immunoSEQ multiplex PCR, and TCRdb kept only the in-frame ones, dropping some. The repertoire holds around 690,000 clones, with 90% as singletons. The sample comprised memory CD8+ T cells from PBMCs. These receptors were taken from a man aged 18 to 30 in good health. Some clones in this sample may be carry-over from other donors' samples. CDR3s include the opening cysteine and the closing phenylalanine or tryptophan. A D gene is named only where the DNA matches it firmly. Where a row states a size, it is once, few, many or the class of an expanded clone; other rows omit it.

TRBV9,-,-,TRBJ2-7,TGTGCCAGCAGCGTAGGAAGGACCACAAACCTTCTCGACGAGCAGTACTTC,CASSVGRTTNLLDEQYF
TRBV7-6,few,TRBD2,TRBJ2-3,TGTGCCAGCAGCATTACGGGACTAGCGGCATTCACAGATACGCAGTATTTT,CASSITGLAAFTDTQYF
TRBV11-1,-,-,TRBJ2-3,TGTGCCAGCAGCTTCGGAGCTAGCACAGATACGCAGTATTTT,CASSFGASTDTQYF
TRBV13,-,-,TRBJ2-3,TGTGCCAGCAGCAATCCAGGGGCGCTAGGAACAGATACGCAGTATTTT,CASSNPGALGTDTQYF
TRBV27,-,TRBD2,TRBJ2-1,TGTGCCAGCAGTTTTCGACTAGCGGGAAATGAGCAGTTCTTC,CASSFRLAGNEQFF
TRBV5-6,once,TRBD1,TRBJ2-7,TGTGCCAGCAGCTTGGCCGGGACAGGGGGCAACAACGAGCAGTACTTC,CASSLAGTGGNNEQYF
TRBV9,-,TRBD2,TRBJ2-5,TGTGCCAGCAGCGTAGATAGTAGCGGGAGTAAGGGGACCCAGTACTTC,CASSVDSSGSKGTQYF
TRBV7-9,-,-,TRBJ1-2,TGTGCCAGCAGCTTAGACAGCGGCTACACCTTC,CASSLDSGYTF
TRBV6-5,-,-,TRBJ1-2,TGTGCCAGCAGACCTGCCGCTGAAATCTATGACTACACCTTC,CASRPAAEIYDYTF
TRBV28,-,-,TRBJ2-1,TGTGCCAGCAGTAACAGGGATTTCGATGAGCAGTTCTTC,CASSNRDFDEQFF
TRBV4-1,-,-,TRBJ2-2,TGCGCCAGCAGCCAAGGTCCTGCCTACACCGGGGAGCTGTTTTTT,CASSQGPAYTGELFF
TRBV18,-,-,TRBJ1-2,TGTGCCAGCTCACCTAACCGACCGTCCTATGGCTACACCTTC,CASSPNRPSYGYTF
TRBV4-1,-,TRBD2,TRBJ2-1,TGCGCCAGCAGCCTCGGTGGGACTATCGATGAGCAGTTCTTC,CASSLGGTIDEQFF
TRBV11-3,-,-,TRBJ2-1,TGTGCCAGCAGCTCGGGGAGGATGGTCCGTGAGCAGTTCTTC,CASSSGRMVREQFF
TRBV27,-,TRBD2,TRBJ2-1,TGTGCCAGCAGTTTAAGCCTAGCGGGGGGTGAGCAGTTCTTC,CASSLSLAGGEQFF
TRBV15,-,-,TRBJ1-1,TGTGCCACCAGCAGAGTACGGGAGGACACTGAAGCTTTCTTT,CATSRVREDTEAFF
TRBV7-8,-,TRBD1,TRBJ2-1,TGTGCCAGCAGCTTAGGTCCCGGGACAGCTAAACTGGGTGAGCAGTTCTTC,CASSLGPGTAKLGEQFF
TRBV6-5,-,-,TRBJ2-3,TGTGCCAGCAGTACCATCGGGAACGCAGATACGCAGTATTTT,CASSTIGNADTQYF
TRBV15,-,-,TRBJ2-7,TGTGCCACCAGCAGAGAAAAGATGTGGTCCGAGCAGTACTTC,CATSREKMWSEQYF
TRBV5-6,-,TRBD2,TRBJ2-7,TGTGCCAGCAGCCATATAGCGGGGAGTCCCTACGAGCAGTACTTC,CASSHIAGSPYEQYF
TRBV6-5,-,TRBD2,TRBJ2-1,TGTGCCAGCAGTTCAGGCCTACTAGCGGAGGACAATGAGCAGTTCTTC,CASSSGLLAEDNEQFF
TRBV7-9,-,-,TRBJ2-2,TGTGCCACCCACGCTGGACTGGGGACCGGGGAGCTGTTTTTT,CATHAGLGTGELFF
TRBV6-1,-,-,TRBJ2-1,TGTGCCAGCAGTGAAGGAGGGGCGGGGTCCTACAATGAGCAGTTCTTC,CASSEGGAGSYNEQFF
TRBV11-3,once,-,TRBJ2-7,TGTGCCAGCAGCGCAGCGGACGGACCCTACGAGCAGTACTTC,CASSAADGPYEQYF
TRBV9,-,-,TRBJ1-4,TGTGCCAGCAGCGTAGGTTCCCGGTCTGGGGAAAAACTGTTTTTT,CASSVGSRSGEKLFF
TRBV2,-,-,TRBJ2-7,TGTGCCAGCAGTGAAGTCCGAACCTACGAGCAGTACTTC,CASSEVRTYEQYF
TRBV4-3,-,-,TRBJ1-6,TGCGCCAGCAGCCAAGAAAACAGGGCAGCAAGTACTTCACCCCTCCACTTT,CASSQENRAASTSPLHF
TRBV5-1,-,TRBD2,TRBJ2-7,TGCGCCAGCAGCATGACTAGCGGACACTCCTACGAGCAGTACTTC,CASSMTSGHSYEQYF
TRBV9,-,TRBD1,TRBJ1-2,TGTGCCAGCAGTTTCAGGGGGCGCGGGCCGGGTGGCTACACCTTC,CASSFRGRGPGGYTF
TRBV6-7,-,TRBD1,TRBJ1-3,TGTGCCAGCAGTTATAGTGACAGGGACTCGTCAAGCTCTGGAAACACCATATATTTT,CASSYSDRDSSSSGNTIYF
TRBV7-9,-,TRBD1,TRBJ2-7,TGTGCCAGCAGCGCCCGGGACAGTCGTGCCTACGAGCAGTACTTC,CASSARDSRAYEQYF
TRBV9,-,TRBD1,TRBJ2-7,TGTGCCAGCAGCCCCCGGGGACAGGGGGCGTACGAGCAGTACTTC,CASSPRGQGAYEQYF
TRBV13,-,TRBD1,TRBJ2-7,TGTGCCAGCAGCTTCCGGGACAGGGGCTACGAGCAGTACTTC,CASSFRDRGYEQYF
TRBV6-1,-,-,TRBJ1-4,TGTGCCAGCAAAGAGGGTCTTAGTGAAAAACTGTTTTTT,CASKEGLSEKLFF
TRBV28,-,-,TRBJ2-1,TGTGCCAGCAGTTCGAGACAGTTTTACAATGAGCAGTTCTTC,CASSSRQFYNEQFF
TRBV14,-,-,TRBJ2-7,TGTGCCAGCAGCCAAGTGTACGGCTCCTCAACCCCCTACGAGCAGTACTTC,CASSQVYGSSTPYEQYF
TRBV11-3,-,TRBD2,TRBJ2-2,TGTGCCAGCAGCCCCCATGGCGGGGGTAACACCGGGGAGCTGTTTTTT,CASSPHGGGNTGELFF
TRBV6-5,-,TRBD1,TRBJ2-5,TGTGCCAGCAGTTACTCGGGACAGGGGGCGGCGGAGACCCAGTACTTC,CASSYSGQGAAETQYF
TRBV29-1,-,-,TRBJ2-2,TGCAGCGTTTTATGGATGACCGGGGAGCTGTTTTTT,CSVLWMTGELFF
TRBV7-9,-,TRBD2,TRBJ2-7,TGTGCCAGCAGCCCCGGGGGGACTTCTGGTTACGAGCAGTACTTC,CASSPGGTSGYEQYF
TRBV5-1,-,TRBD1,TRBJ1-1,TGCGCCAGCAGCGCAGGGGGCCCTATGAGCACTGAAGCTTTCTTT,CASSAGGPMSTEAFF
TRBV15,-,-,TRBJ1-1,TGTGCCACCAGTCTGACAGCGATGAACACTGAAGCTTTCTTT,CATSLTAMNTEAFF
TRBV7-6,-,-,TRBJ2-3,TGTGCCAGCAGCTCAGGCAGGGAGGCCGGTGGAGATACGCAGTATTTT,CASSSGREAGGDTQYF
TRBV4-1,-,-,TRBJ2-2,TGCGCCAGCAGCCAACCTAGTGCCGGGGAGCTGTTTTTT,CASSQPSAGELFF
TRBV27,-,-,TRBJ2-2,TGTGCCAGCAGTTTACCCCCAGGCGGGGAGCTGTTTTTT,CASSLPPGGELFF
TRBV4-2,-,TRBD1,TRBJ2-7,TGTGCCAGCAGCCAAGTTTACAGGGGTACCCACGAGCAGTACTTC,CASSQVYRGTHEQYF
TRBV5-1,-,-,TRBJ1-2,TGCGCCAGCAGCTTGGGACAGGAGAACTATGGCTACACCTTC,CASSLGQENYGYTF
TRBV9,-,-,TRBJ2-7,TGTGCCAGCAGCGGACAGATGAGCTCCTACGAGCAGTACTTC,CASSGQMSSYEQYF
TRBV27,-,-,TRBJ2-7,TGTGCCAGCAGACGCCGTATAGGGGCCTACGAGCAGTACTTC,CASRRRIGAYEQYF
TRBV19,-,TRBD2,TRBJ2-1,TGTGCCAGTAGTATCTTTGGTTACTCGGGAGGCTACCCCGGTTTGAATGAGCAGTTCTTC,CASSIFGYSGGYPGLNEQFF